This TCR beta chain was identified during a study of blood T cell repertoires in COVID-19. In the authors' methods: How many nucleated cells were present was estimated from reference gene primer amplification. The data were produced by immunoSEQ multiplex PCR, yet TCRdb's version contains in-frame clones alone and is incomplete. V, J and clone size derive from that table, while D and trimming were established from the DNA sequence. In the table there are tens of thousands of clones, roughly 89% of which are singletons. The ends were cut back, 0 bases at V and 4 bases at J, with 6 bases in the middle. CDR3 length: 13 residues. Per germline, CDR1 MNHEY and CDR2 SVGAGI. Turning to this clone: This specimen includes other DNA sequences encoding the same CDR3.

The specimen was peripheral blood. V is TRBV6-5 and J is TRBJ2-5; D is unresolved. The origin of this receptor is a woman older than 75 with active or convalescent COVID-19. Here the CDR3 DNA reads TGTGCCAGCAGTTACTCCCCAGGAGAGACCCAGTACTTC. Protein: CASSYSPGETQYF.